The present entry profiles one TCR beta chain with its context. Its specificity is not known. This sample was included in a study of post-analysis software for immune sequencing data. The germline V gene has CDR1 LGHDT and CDR2 YNNKEL (reference sequence). Trimming removed 3 bases from V and 1 base from J, with 4 bases in between. CDR3 size: 12 residues. Findings and limits, study-wide: Controls' normalized Chao1 diversity significantly exceeded that of multiple sclerosis patients.

The TCR beta cDNA libraries carried unique molecular identifiers. TCRdb re-analysed the PCR reads in MiXCR, keeping a single row per CDR3 protein. The sample yields 150,000 or so distinct CDR3 sequences, under 40% seen once. The chain uses TRBV3-1 and TRBJ2-7; D not certain. This receptor was taken from a girl between 5 and 17 years old with multiple sclerosis. The material sequenced was blood, taken after autologous hematopoietic stem cell transplantation. The CDR3 loop is CASSHLSYEQYF. For the CDR3, the DNA is TGTGCCAGCAGCCACCTTTCCTACGAGCAGTACTTC.